The T cell receptor beta chain described here comes from a study of T cells in localized non-small cell lung cancer. Sequencing was performed with immunoSEQ multiplex PCR; in TCRdb, only in-frame clones are kept and a portion is missing. The sample contains around 41,000 clones, approximately 80% of which appear only once. The study's findings and limits: Since sequencing was restricted to only one region of the tumor, intratumor heterogeneity remains a possibility. For the top 100 tumor clones, a median about 57 also appeared in adjacent lung.

Concerning this clone: What it binds is not known.

The source material was PBMCs, sampled before any cancer treatment. The receptor comes from a man between 40 and 70 years old with stage II lung adenocarcinoma.

CDR3 loop: CSVDQFGRGGYDEQFF. The DNA for the CDR3 is TGCAGCGTTGACCAGTTCGGGAGGGGTGGGTACGATGAGCAGTTCTTC. The chain combines TRBV29-1 with TRBJ2-1; 8 nucleotides match TRBD2. From germline, CDR1 is SQVTM and CDR2 ANQGSEA. The CDR3 covers 16 residues. V dropped 3 bases and J dropped 8; count of bases not matched to a gene: 15.